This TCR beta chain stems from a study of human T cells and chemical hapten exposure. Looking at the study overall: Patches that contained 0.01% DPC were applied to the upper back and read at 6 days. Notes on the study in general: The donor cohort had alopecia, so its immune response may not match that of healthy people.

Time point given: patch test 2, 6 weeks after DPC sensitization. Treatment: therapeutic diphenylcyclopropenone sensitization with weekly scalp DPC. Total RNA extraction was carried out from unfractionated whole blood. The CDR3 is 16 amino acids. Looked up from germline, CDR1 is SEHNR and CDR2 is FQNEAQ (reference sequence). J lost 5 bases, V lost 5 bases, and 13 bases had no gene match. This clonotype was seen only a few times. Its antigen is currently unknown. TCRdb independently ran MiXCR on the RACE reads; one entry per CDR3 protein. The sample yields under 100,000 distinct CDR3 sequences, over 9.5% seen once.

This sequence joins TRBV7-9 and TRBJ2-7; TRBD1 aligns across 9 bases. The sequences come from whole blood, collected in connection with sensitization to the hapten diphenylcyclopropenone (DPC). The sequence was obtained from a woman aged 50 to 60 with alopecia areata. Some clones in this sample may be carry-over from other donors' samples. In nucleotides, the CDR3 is TGTGCCAGCAGCCCGGGCGGAGGGACAGGGAGCGACGAGCAGTACTTC. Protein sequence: CASSPGGGTGSDEQYF.